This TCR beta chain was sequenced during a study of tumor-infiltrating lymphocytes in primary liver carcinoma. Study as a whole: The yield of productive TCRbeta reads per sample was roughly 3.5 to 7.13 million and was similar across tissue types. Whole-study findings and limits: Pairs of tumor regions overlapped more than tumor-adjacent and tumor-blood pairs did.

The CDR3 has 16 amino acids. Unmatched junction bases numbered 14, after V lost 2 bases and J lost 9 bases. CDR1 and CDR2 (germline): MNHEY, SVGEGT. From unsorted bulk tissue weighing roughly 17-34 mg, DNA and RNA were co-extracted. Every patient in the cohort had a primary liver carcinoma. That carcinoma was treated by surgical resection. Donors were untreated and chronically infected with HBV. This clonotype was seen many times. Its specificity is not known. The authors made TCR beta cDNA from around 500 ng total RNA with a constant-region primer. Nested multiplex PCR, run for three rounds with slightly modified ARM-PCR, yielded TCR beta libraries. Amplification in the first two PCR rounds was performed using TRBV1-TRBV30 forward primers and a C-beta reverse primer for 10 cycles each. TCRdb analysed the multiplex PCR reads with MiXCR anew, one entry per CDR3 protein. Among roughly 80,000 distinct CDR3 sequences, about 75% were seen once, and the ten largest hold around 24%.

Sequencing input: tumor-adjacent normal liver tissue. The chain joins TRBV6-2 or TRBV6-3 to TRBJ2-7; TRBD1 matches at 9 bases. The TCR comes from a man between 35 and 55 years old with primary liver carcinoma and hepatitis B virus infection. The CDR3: CASSYGGDRVRSSQYF. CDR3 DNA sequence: TGTGCCAGCAGTTACGGAGGGGACAGGGTTAGGTCGTCGCAGTACTTC.